The 20 T cell receptor beta chains below come from one sample, sequenced in a study of shared clonotypes between healthy human individuals. Produced via immunoSEQ multiplex PCR; TCRdb's table is partial and in-frame only. The sample has 2 million or so clones; 85% to 95% are singletons. The sequenced sample consisted of naive CD4+ T cells sorted from blood. Subset given: CD45RA+ positively selected. Source of these receptors: a man younger than 30 in good health.

V and J are TRBV20-1 and TRBJ2-1, with D possibly matching TRBD1 (6 bases). The V end was cut by 6 bases, the J end by 12 bases, with 15 bases between. Germline V gene data show CDR1 as DFQATT and CDR2 as SNEGSKA (reference sequence). The CDR3 runs 11 residues. Here the CDR3 DNA reads TGCAGTGCCCAGATGGGGGCGACGCAGTTCTTC. It translates to CSAQMGATQFF.

This sequence joins TRBV5-1 and TRBJ1-2; no definite D call. Trimming shortened V by 6 bases and J by 2 bases, and 17 bases separated the two germline ends. The CDR3 spans 15 residues. Germline V gene sequence: CDR1 SGHRS, CDR2 YFSETQ. CDR3 nucleotides: TGCGCCAGCACCTTAGGACCGAGCGCAAACTATGGCTACACCTTC. As protein: CASTLGPSANYGYTF.

The chain carries TRBV19 and TRBJ1-4; TRBD1 matches at 10 bases. This CDR3 contains 15 residues. Germline V gives CDR1 LNHDA, CDR2 SQIVND (reference sequence). V lost 7 bases to trimming and J lost 8 bases; unmatched junction nucleotides: 10. CDR3 in amino acids: CASTRDRGPGEKLFF. CDR3 sequence (DNA): TGTGCCAGTACCCGTGACAGGGGGCCGGGAGAAAAACTGTTTTTT.

V gene TRBV18 combines with J gene TRBJ1-2; the D gene is possibly TRBD1 (5 bases). The V gene's germline CDR1 is KGHSH and CDR2 LQKENI. There are 12 residues in the CDR3. The V and J ends lost 2 bases and 8 bases respectively, with 9 bases between them. The CDR3 region is CASSPNQGGYTF. For the CDR3, the DNA is TGTGCCAGCTCACCAAATCAGGGCGGCTACACCTTC.

About this clone: Its ends do not fully match the called genes, so a read error is possible. The CDR3: CEQGNTEAFF. DNA for the CDR3: TGCGAACAGGGGAACACTGAAGCTTTCTTT. This rearrangement joins TRBV28 to TRBJ1-1; perhaps TRBD1 as D (6 bases). This CDR3 spans 10 amino acids. Germline assignment: CDR1 MDHEN and CDR2 SYDVKM.

This clone has only one observation. The chain couples TRBV7-2 to TRBJ1-2, with TRBD1 matching over 7 bases. The CDR3 extends over 14 amino acids. Trimming took 1 base from V and 6 from J; bases not matched to a gene: 5. Germline-derived CDR1 and CDR2 are SGHTA and FQGNSA. The CDR3 sequence is CASSLEQGLNGYTF. The CDR3 DNA reads as TGTGCCAGCAGCTTAGAACAGGGGTTGAATGGCTACACCTTC. Variable domain in full (rest from reference TRBV7-2 and TRBJ1-2): GAGVSQSPSNKVTEKGKDVELRCDPISGHTALYWYRQSLGQGLEFLIYFQGNSAPDKSGLPSDRFSAERTGGSVSTLTIQRTQQEDSAVYLCASSLEQGLNGYTFGSGTRLTVV.

The chain is built from TRBV27 and TRBJ1-1; 8 bases fit TRBD1. The CDR3 has 16 residues. Trimming at V came to 7 bases and at J to 3 bases, leaving 13 bases not matched to a gene. The germline V gene encodes CDR1 MNHEY and CDR2 SMNVEV (reference sequence). In DNA form, the CDR3 reads TGTGCCAGCACCGAGCGTCCCGGGACAGGCCACACTGAAGCTTTCTTT. Protein product: CASTERPGTGHTEAFF.

This rearrangement joins TRBV5-6 to TRBJ2-7, with D possibly called TRBD1 or TRBD2 (6 bases each). The germline V gene has CDR1 SGHDT and CDR2 YYEEEE. The CDR3 has 13 residues. Trimming stripped 5 bases from V and 0 bases from J, with 9 bases between. For the CDR3, the DNA is TGTGCCAGCAGGAGGGGGGCCTCCTACGAGCAGTACTTC. It specifies CASRRGASYEQYF.

CDR3 sequence (DNA): TGTGCCAGCAGTGGGGACAGGCTTTCACCCCTCCACTTT. It yields the protein CASSGDRLSPLHF. The rearrangement uses TRBV11-2 and TRBJ1-6, with TRBD1 identical over 8 bases. Germline V lookup: CDR1 SGHAT, CDR2 FQNNGV. The trim removed 6 bases at V and 9 bases at J, leaving 4 bases unmatched. The length of the CDR3 is 13 residues.

The chain links TRBV7-2 to TRBJ2-1; D is undetermined. There are 15 residues in the CDR3. Per germline, CDR1 SGHTA and CDR2 FQGNSA. V was cut by 0 bases and J by 2 bases, with 8 bases left in between. CDR3 region: CASSLAVLAYNEQFF. In DNA form, the CDR3 reads TGTGCCAGCAGCTTAGCGGTACTCGCCTACAATGAGCAGTTCTTC.

The chain has TRBV4-3 and TRBJ2-3; D gene ambiguous. This CDR3 has 14 residues. V was cut by 4 bases and J by 8 bases, with 16 bases left in between. The germline gives CDR1 LGHNA, CDR2 YSLEER. The CDR3 sequence is CASSPEDQSRTQYF. DNA for the CDR3: TGCGCCAGCAGCCCCGAGGATCAATCCCGTACGCAGTATTTT.

The V gene is TRBV5-4, the J gene TRBJ2-7, with D tentatively TRBD1 (6 bases). Germline V gives CDR1 SGHNT, CDR2 YYREEE (reference sequence). With 0 bases removed from V and 5 bases from J, the gap between germline ends came to 15 bases. The CDR3 runs 15 residues. CDR3 sequence reads: CASSLALGTPNEQYF. The CDR3 DNA sequence: TGTGCCAGCAGCTTGGCCCTAGGGACACCGAACGAGCAGTACTTC.

In regard to this clone: The same CDR3 also results from other DNA sequences found in this sample. The rearrangement uses TRBV9 and TRBJ1-2, with D tentatively TRBD1 (5 bases). The CDR3 totals 13 residues. V was clipped by 4 bases and J by 5 bases, with 12 bases between them. Germline lookup yields CDR1 SGDLS and CDR2 YYNGEE. Here the CDR3 reads CASSLQENYGYTF. DNA of the CDR3: TGTGCCAGCAGCCTACAGGAGAATTATGGCTACACCTTC.

V gene TRBV2 combines with J gene TRBJ2-3; possibly TRBD1 for D (6 bases). The germline V gene encodes CDR1 SNHLY and CDR2 FYNNEI. This CDR3 has 13 residues. The V end lost 6 bases, the J end lost 9 bases, and 16 bases lay between the germline ends. CDR3 DNA sequence: TGTGCCAGCAGGGGGGCCCAAGTCGGCACGCAGTATTTT. This encodes CASRGAQVGTQYF.

The chain recombines TRBV7-3 with TRBJ2-3; no clear D. V was trimmed by 1 base and J by 6 bases, leaving 14 bases between them. The CDR3 loop spans 15 amino acids. Germline loops: CDR1 SGHTA, CDR2 FQGTGA. CDR3 nucleotide sequence: TGTGCCAGCAGCTTAAGCGGCCTAGGTCGGGATACGCAGTATTTT. Its translation is CASSLSGLGRDTQYF. Full variable domain (missing parts from reference TRBV7-3 and TRBJ2-3): GAGVSQTPSNKVTEKGKYVELRCDPISGHTALYWYRQSLGQGPEFLIYFQGTGAADDSGLPNDRFFAVRPEGSVSTLKIQRTERGDSAVYLCASSLSGLGRDTQYFGPGTRLTVL.

The chain employs TRBV2 and TRBJ1-3; maybe TRBD1 (6 bases). V lost 5 bases, J lost 4 bases, and 15 bases lay in between. The CDR3 length is 15 residues. In germline, CDR1 is SNHLY, CDR2 FYNNEI. CDR3 sequence reads: CASSQQGLGGNTIYF. CDR3 DNA sequence: TGTGCCAGCAGTCAACAGGGCCTAGGAGGAAACACCATATATTTT.

The chain is built from TRBV9 and TRBJ1-1, with 8 bases lining up with TRBD1. There are 15 residues in the CDR3. V shed 4 bases, J shed 1 base, and the junction held 6 bases outside the gene matches. The V gene's germline CDR1 is SGDLS and CDR2 YYNGEE. The CDR3 loop reads CASSPTTGANTEAFF. The CDR3 nucleotides read TGTGCCAGCAGCCCAACGACAGGGGCGAACACTGAAGCTTTCTTT.

J is TRBJ1-4 and V is TRBV29-1, with 9 bases identical to TRBD1. Germline CDR1 and CDR2: SQVTM and ANQGSEA. The CDR3 covers 14 residues. The trim removed 4 bases at V and 7 bases at J, leaving 7 bases unmatched. CDR3 sequence: CSVGGTGPGEKLFF. For the CDR3, the DNA is TGCAGCGTTGGGGGGACAGGGCCCGGTGAAAAACTGTTTTTT. Using reference TRBV29-1 and TRBJ1-4 for the parts outside the CDR3, the full variable domain is SAVISQKPSRDICQRGTSLTIQCQVDSQVTMMFWYRQQPGQSLTLIATANQGSEATYESGFVIDKFPISRPNLTFSTLTVSNMSPEDSSIYLCSVGGTGPGEKLFFGSGTQLSVL.

V and J are TRBV6-5 and TRBJ1-5, with D possibly matching TRBD1 (5 bases). This CDR3 region has 14 residues. Germline V gene sequence: CDR1 MNHEY, CDR2 SVGAGI. The V end lost 5 bases, the J end lost 1 base, and 9 bases lay between the germline ends. The CDR3 sequence is CASSQKGSNQPQHF. CDR3 DNA sequence: TGTGCCAGCAGTCAAAAGGGGAGCAATCAGCCCCAGCATTTT.

The V and J genes are TRBV6-8 and TRBJ2-1; TRBD2 is a possible D gene (5 bases). Germline CDR1 reads MNHGY; CDR2 reads SAAAGT. V lost 9 bases and J lost 2, with 17 bases in between. The CDR3 extends over 15 amino acids. The CDR3 reads CARNDLAPTYNEQFF. CDR3 DNA: TGTGCCAGAAACGATTTAGCGCCCACCTACAATGAGCAGTTCTTC.